Presented here are 20 T cell receptor beta chains from one specimen sequenced in a study of radiotherapy plus CTLA-4 blockade in lung cancer (dated by TCRdb to 2016 to 2019). Library preparation employed the immunoSEQ multiplex PCR assay. TCRdb's version of the immuneACCESS table is confined to in-frame rearrangements and falls short of the full clone set. An unresolved V gene accounts for under half of the shortfall where checked; the remainder is of unknown origin. The sample yields about 120,000 clones; over 80% were counted once. The ten largest clones take up approximately 7% of the sample. The source material was peripheral blood, sampled from a patient treated with radiotherapy plus ipilimumab. The receptors shown here come from a human donor with non-small cell lung cancer that progressed on radiotherapy plus ipilimumab.

The rearrangement uses TRBV10-3 and TRBJ2-7; D remains ambiguous. The germline CDR1 and CDR2 sequences are ENHRY and SYGVKD. Trimming left V 0 bases short and J 2 bases short, with 2 bases between. The CDR3 is made up of 12 amino acids. Here the CDR3 DNA reads TGTGCCATCAGTGAGTCGACCTACGAGCAGTACTTC. Translating it yields CAISESTYEQYF.

The chain uses TRBV18 and TRBJ1-1; D unclear. CDR1 and CDR2 from the germline V gene are KGHSH and LQKENI. This CDR3 is built from 15 residues. The ends were cut back, 1 base at V and 5 bases at J, with 14 bases in the middle. The CDR3 DNA is TGTGCCAGCTCACCACAAAGGGTTCTAGATACTGAAGCTTTCTTT. Its translation: CASSPQRVLDTEAFF. Filled out from reference TRBV18 and TRBJ1-1, the complete variable domain reads NAGVMQNPRHLVRRRGQEARLRCSPMKGHSHVYWYRQLPEEGLKFMVYLQKENIIDESGMPKERFSAEFPKEGPSILRIQQVVRGDSAAYFCASSPQRVLDTEAFFGQGTRLTVV.

The rearrangement joins TRBV7-9 to TRBJ1-2; a possible D gene is TRBD1 (5 bases). Germline-derived CDR1 and CDR2 are SEHNR and FQNEAQ (reference sequence). Trimming removed 1 base from V and 12 bases from J, with 6 bases in between. This CDR3 is built from 10 residues. The CDR3 bases are TGTGCCAGCAGCTTAGGGGGCCACACCTTC. Its protein is CASSLGGHTF.

The rearrangement uses TRBV5-6 and TRBJ1-1; a possible D gene is TRBD1 (6 bases). The CDR3 contains 14 residues. Germline loops: CDR1 SGHDT, CDR2 YYEEEE. V was shortened by 1 base and J by 8 bases, with 15 bases between the two germline ends. The CDR3 DNA sequence: TGTGCCAGCAGCTTGCTTCGGGGGCTCACAGAAGCTTTCTTT. Its protein is CASSLLRGLTEAFF.

The chain has TRBV21-1 and TRBJ2-5; the table calls TRBD2, which could not be checked here. TRBV21-1 is a recognized pseudogene. The CDR3 consists of 18 residues. The CDR3 region is CASSKGQSSGKNQETQYF. In DNA, the CDR3 is TGTGCCAGCAGCAAAGGGCAGTCTAGCGGGAAGAACCAAGAGACCCAGTACTTC.

This rearrangement joins TRBV30 to TRBJ1-1; TRBD1 might be the D (5 bases). Trimming left V 1 base short and J 5 bases short, with 11 bases between. CDR3 length: 13 amino acids. CDR1 and CDR2 from the germline V gene are GTSNPN and SVGIG (reference sequence). CDR3: CAWSEGRATEAFF. In DNA, the CDR3 is TGTGCCTGGAGTGAAGGCAGGGCTACTGAAGCTTTCTTT.

This clone was seen just once. The chain combines TRBV19 with TRBJ1-2; D not certain. CDR3 length equals 16 residues. Deletions cut 0 bases from V and 3 bases from J, with 14 bases between. CDR1 LNHDA and CDR2 SQIVND come from the germline V gene (reference sequence). CDR3 loop: CASSIDLWAEDYGYTF. In DNA, the CDR3 is TGTGCCAGTAGTATAGATCTATGGGCAGAAGACTATGGCTACACCTTC.

The V call is TRBV29-1, the J call TRBJ2-2; D is unresolved. Germline CDR1 is SQVTM and CDR2 is ANQGSEA. This CDR3 has 13 amino acids. With 4 bases removed from V and 6 bases from J, the gap between germline ends came to 12 bases. The CDR3 is CSVGFSRAGELFF. The CDR3 DNA is TGCAGCGTTGGTTTTAGCCGGGCCGGGGAGCTGTTTTTT.

The chain recombines TRBV6-1 with TRBJ2-1; TRBD2 matches at 7 bases. J was trimmed by 8 bases and V by 3 bases; bases with no gene match: 7. This CDR3 is built from 14 residues. Germline V gives CDR1 MNHNS, CDR2 SASEGT. Here the CDR3 reads CASSEWGGSYEQFF. The CDR3 coding sequence is TGTGCCAGCAGTGAGTGGGGCGGGAGTTATGAGCAGTTCTTC.

In this sample, this clone turned up once. The chain carries TRBV7-8 and TRBJ1-5; 7 bases fit TRBD1. The CDR3 contains 13 residues. Trimming removed 3 bases from V and 4 bases from J; junction bases left unmatched: 0. Germline-derived CDR1 and CDR2 are SGHVS and FQNEAQ. CDR3 sequence: CASSLGQNQPQHF. DNA for the CDR3: TGTGCCAGCAGCTTGGGACAGAATCAGCCCCAGCATTTT.

The rearrangement joins TRBV6-1 to TRBJ2-7, with TRBD1 identical over 8 bases. Germline V CDR1 and CDR2: MNHNS, SASEGT. The V segment lost 0 bases and the J segment 1 base; nucleotides outside the gene matches: 11. The CDR3 sequence is 18 residues long. The CDR3 DNA sequence: TGTGCCAGCAGTGAAGCCCCGCTTCAGGACAGGGAATCCTACGAGCAGTACTTC. Residues: CASSEAPLQDRESYEQYF.

The rearrangement links TRBV7-8 to TRBJ2-5; the D gene is possibly TRBD2 (5 bases). Per germline, CDR1 SGHVS and CDR2 FQNEAQ. V was pared by 5 bases and J by 5 bases, with 9 bases between. This CDR3 has 12 amino acids. CDR3 sequence reads: CASSPKRETQYF. CDR3 DNA: TGTGCCAGCAGCCCCAAGCGGGAGACCCAGTACTTC.

The chain uses TRBV11-2 and TRBJ1-1; D is unclear. Trimming stripped 0 bases from V and 6 bases from J, with 5 bases between. Looked up from germline, CDR1 is SGHAT and CDR2 is FQNNGV. The length of the CDR3 is 12 residues. The chain's CDR3 is CASSLDLAEAFF. In DNA form, the CDR3 reads TGTGCCAGCAGCTTAGATCTTGCTGAAGCTTTCTTT.

V is TRBV9 and J is TRBJ2-3; D is possibly TRBD2 (7 bases). With 7 bases removed from V and 8 bases from J, the gap between germline ends came to 26 bases. Germline values: CDR1 SGDLS, CDR2 YYNGEE. The CDR3 covers 16 residues. Written as DNA, the CDR3 is TGTGCCAGCGGAAAGGGGGGGCTAGCGGAGCAGGGTACGCAGTATTTT. Its translation: CASGKGGLAEQGTQYF.

The chain employs TRBV7-2 and TRBJ1-1; D gene ambiguous. Germline CDR1 and CDR2: SGHTA and FQGNSA. With 4 bases removed from V and 4 bases from J, the gap between germline ends came to 10 bases. This CDR3 region has 13 residues. The CDR3 DNA is TGTGCCAGCAGCTCCACAGTCACCACTGAAGCTTTCTTT. Protein sequence: CASSSTVTTEAFF. Filled out from reference TRBV7-2 and TRBJ1-1, the complete variable domain reads GAGVSQSPSNKVTEKGKDVELRCDPISGHTALYWYRQSLGQGLEFLIYFQGNSAPDKSGLPSDRFSAERTGGSVSTLTIQRTQQEDSAVYLCASSSTVTTEAFFGQGTRLTVV.

The genes are TRBV20-1 and TRBJ2-1; D perhaps matches TRBD2 (5 bases). The germline CDR1 and CDR2 sequences are DFQATT and SNEGSKA (reference sequence). The CDR3 length is 11 residues. Trimming took 6 bases from V and 10 from J, leaving 13 bases between them. The CDR3 DNA follows: TGCAGTGCAAAGAGGGTGGGGGAGCAGTTCTTC. This gives the protein CSAKRVGEQFF.

This clone was seen a single time. The chain carries TRBV5-1 and TRBJ2-3; D ambiguous. The CDR3 has 15 amino acids. Germline CDR1 is SGHRS and CDR2 is YFSETQ. Trimming took 0 bases from V and 0 from J, leaving 8 bases between them. This chain's CDR3 is CASSLDTASTDTQYF. As DNA, the CDR3 is TGCGCCAGCAGCTTGGACACAGCGAGCACAGATACGCAGTATTTT.

This chain connects TRBV6-1 to TRBJ2-3, with 7 positions matching TRBD1. With V trimmed by 4 bases and J by 6 bases, 16 bases remained unmatched. The CDR3 spans 17 residues. Per the germline V gene, CDR1 is MNHNS and CDR2 is SASEGT. The CDR3, as DNA: TGTGCCAGCAGTGGGCCCCGGGGACAGCCACTAAAGGATACGCAGTATTTT. Residues: CASSGPRGQPLKDTQYF.

The chain employs TRBV5-4 and TRBJ2-4, with 7 bases identical to TRBD1. Trimming took 4 bases from V and 0 from J; bases not matched to a gene: 7. CDR3 length equals 16 residues. Germline V lookup: CDR1 SGHNT, CDR2 YYREEE (reference sequence). CDR3 sequence: CASSPRTGLAKNIQYF. In nucleotides, the CDR3 is TGTGCCAGCAGCCCTAGGACAGGCTTAGCCAAAAACATTCAGTACTTC.

The chain joins TRBV9 to TRBJ2-3; no firm D call. Germline V gene lookup returns CDR1 SGDLS and CDR2 YYNGEE. V shed 0 bases and J shed 3 bases, with 5 bases lying between them. The CDR3 has 13 amino acids. This CDR3 is CASSVEPTDTQYF. Here the CDR3 DNA reads TGTGCCAGCAGCGTAGAACCGACAGATACGCAGTATTTT.